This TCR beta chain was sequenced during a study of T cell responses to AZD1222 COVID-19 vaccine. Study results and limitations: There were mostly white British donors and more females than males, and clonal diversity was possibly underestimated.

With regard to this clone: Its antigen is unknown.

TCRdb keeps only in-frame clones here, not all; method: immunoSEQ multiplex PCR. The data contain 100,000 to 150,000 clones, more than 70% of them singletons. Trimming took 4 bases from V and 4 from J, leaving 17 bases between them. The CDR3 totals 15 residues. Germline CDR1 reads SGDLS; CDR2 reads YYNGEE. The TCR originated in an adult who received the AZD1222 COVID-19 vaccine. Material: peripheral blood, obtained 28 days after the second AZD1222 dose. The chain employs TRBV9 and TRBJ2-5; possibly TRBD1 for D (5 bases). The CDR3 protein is CASSPSGARVETQYF. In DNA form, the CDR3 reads TGTGCCAGCAGCCCCAGTGGGGCTAGGGTAGAGACCCAGTACTTC.